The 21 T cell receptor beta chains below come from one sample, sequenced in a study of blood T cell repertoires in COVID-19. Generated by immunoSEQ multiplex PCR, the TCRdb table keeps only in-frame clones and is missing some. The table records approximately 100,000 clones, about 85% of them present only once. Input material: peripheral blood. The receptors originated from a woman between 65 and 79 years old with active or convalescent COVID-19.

Here the CDR3 reads CASSLALFVSGEETQYF. The CDR3 DNA reads TGTGCCAGCAGCTTAGCGCTTTTTGTTAGCGGGGAAGAGACCCAGTACTTC. This sequence joins TRBV7-2 and TRBJ2-5; TRBD2 aligns across 8 bases. Trimming at V came to 0 bases and at J to 3 bases, leaving 9 bases not matched to a gene. The germline CDR1 and CDR2 sequences are SGHTA and FQGNSA. The CDR3 runs to 17 residues. The full variable domain, with the rest looked up from reference TRBV7-2 and TRBJ2-5, is GAGVSQSPSNKVTEKGKDVELRCDPISGHTALYWYRQSLGQGLEFLIYFQGNSAPDKSGLPSDRFSAERTGGSVSTLTIQRTQQEDSAVYLCASSLALFVSGEETQYFGPGTRLLVL.

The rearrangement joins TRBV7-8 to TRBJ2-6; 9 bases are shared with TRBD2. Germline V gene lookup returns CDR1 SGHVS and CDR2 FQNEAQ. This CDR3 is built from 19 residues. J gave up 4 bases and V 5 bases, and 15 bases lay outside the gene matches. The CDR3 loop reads CASSPPRVAGVRGANVLTF. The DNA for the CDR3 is TGTGCCAGCAGCCCTCCCAGGGTAGCGGGAGTAAGGGGGGCCAACGTCCTGACTTTC.

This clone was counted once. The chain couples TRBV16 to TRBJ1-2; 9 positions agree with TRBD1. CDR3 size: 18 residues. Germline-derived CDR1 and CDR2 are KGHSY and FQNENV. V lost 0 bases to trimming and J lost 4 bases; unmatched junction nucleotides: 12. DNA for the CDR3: TGTGCCAGCAGCCAATCTCGAACCGGACAGGGGATGCCCTATGGCTACACCTTC. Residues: CASSQSRTGQGMPYGYTF.

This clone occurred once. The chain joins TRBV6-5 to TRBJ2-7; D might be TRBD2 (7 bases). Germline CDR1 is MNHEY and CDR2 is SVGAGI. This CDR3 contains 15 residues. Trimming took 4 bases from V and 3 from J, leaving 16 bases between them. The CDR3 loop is CASSWQRDKNYEQYF. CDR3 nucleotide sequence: TGTGCCAGCAGTTGGCAGCGGGACAAGAACTACGAGCAGTACTTC.

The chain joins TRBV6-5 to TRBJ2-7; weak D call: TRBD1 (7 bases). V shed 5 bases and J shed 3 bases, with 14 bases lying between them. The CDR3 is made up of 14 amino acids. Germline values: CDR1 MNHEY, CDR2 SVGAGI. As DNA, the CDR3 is TGTGCCAGCAGTAAGGCGGGACAGAGCTACGAGCAGTACTTC. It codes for CASSKAGQSYEQYF.

CDR3 loop: CAWSEGQGDQPQHF. In DNA form, the CDR3 reads TGTGCCTGGAGCGAAGGACAGGGGGATCAGCCCCAGCATTTT. The V and J genes are TRBV30 and TRBJ1-5, with TRBD1 identical over 10 bases. The CDR3 loop spans 14 amino acids. The trim removed 3 bases at V and 5 bases at J, leaving 4 bases unmatched. CDR1 and CDR2 (germline): GTSNPN, SVGIG (reference sequence).

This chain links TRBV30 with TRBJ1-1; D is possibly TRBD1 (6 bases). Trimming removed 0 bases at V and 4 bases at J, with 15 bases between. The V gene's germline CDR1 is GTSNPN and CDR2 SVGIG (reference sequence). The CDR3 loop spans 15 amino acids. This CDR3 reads CAWSVAGAPSTEAFF. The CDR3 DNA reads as TGTGCCTGGAGTGTAGCGGGGGCGCCGAGCACTGAAGCTTTCTTT.

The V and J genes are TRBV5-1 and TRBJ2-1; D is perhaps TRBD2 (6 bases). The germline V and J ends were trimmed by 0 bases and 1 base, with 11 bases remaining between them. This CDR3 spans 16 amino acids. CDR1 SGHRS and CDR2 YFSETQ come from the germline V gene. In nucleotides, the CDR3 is TGCGCCAGCAGCTTGGTTCCGGGGGAATCCTACAATGAGCAGTTCTTC. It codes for CASSLVPGESYNEQFF.

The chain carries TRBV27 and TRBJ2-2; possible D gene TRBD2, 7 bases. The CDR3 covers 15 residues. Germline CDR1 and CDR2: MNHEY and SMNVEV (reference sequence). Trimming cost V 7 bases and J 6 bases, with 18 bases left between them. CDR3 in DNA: TGTGCCAGCAAGGTTGGGGGGGCGCCGGCCGGGGAGCTGTTTTTT. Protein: CASKVGGAPAGELFF.

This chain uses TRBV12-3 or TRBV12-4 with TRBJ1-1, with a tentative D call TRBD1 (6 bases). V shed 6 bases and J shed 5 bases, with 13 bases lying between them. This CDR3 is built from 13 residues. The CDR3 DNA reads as TGTGCCAGCAGCTCCGGGACATGGACTGAAGCTTTCTTT. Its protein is CASSSGTWTEAFF.

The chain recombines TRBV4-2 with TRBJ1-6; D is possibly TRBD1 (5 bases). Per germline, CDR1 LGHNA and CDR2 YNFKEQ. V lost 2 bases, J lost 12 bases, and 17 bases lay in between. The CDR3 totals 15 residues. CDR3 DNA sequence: TGTGCCAGCAGCCAACCCGGGACTCAAACGTTACCCCTCCACTTT. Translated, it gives CASSQPGTQTLPLHF.

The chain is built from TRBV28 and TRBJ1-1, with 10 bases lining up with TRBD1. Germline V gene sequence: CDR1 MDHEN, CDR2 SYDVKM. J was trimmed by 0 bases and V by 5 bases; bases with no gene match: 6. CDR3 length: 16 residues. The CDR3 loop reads CASSKGTGDMNTEAFF. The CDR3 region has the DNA TGTGCCAGCAGTAAGGGGACAGGGGACATGAACACTGAAGCTTTCTTT.

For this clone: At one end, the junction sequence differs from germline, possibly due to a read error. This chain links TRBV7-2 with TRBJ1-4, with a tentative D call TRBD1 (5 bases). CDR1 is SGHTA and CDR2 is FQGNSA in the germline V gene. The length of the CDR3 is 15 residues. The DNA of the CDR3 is TGTGCCAGCAGTTTAGCCGGGCAGGGCCGAGAAAAACTGTTTTTT. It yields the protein CASSLAGQGREKLFF.

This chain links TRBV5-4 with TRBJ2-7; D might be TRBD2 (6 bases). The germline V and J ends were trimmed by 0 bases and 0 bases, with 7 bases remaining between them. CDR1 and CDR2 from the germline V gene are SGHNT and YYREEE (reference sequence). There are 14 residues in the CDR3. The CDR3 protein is CASSLVGGSYEQYF. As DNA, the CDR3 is TGTGCCAGCAGCTTGGTGGGGGGCTCCTACGAGCAGTACTTC. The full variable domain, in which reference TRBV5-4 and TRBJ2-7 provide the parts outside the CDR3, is ETGVTQSPTHLIKTRGQQVTLRCSSQSGHNTVSWYQQALGQGPQFIFQYYREEENGRGNFPPRFSGLQFPNYSSELNVNALELDDSALYLCASSLVGGSYEQYFGPGTRLTVT.

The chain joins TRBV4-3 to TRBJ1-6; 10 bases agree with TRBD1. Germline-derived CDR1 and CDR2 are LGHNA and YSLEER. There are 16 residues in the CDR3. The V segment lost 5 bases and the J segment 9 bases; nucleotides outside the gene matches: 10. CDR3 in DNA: TGCGCCAGCAGCTTACAAGGACAGGGGGTTACTTCACCCCTCCACTTT. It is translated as CASSLQGQGVTSPLHF.

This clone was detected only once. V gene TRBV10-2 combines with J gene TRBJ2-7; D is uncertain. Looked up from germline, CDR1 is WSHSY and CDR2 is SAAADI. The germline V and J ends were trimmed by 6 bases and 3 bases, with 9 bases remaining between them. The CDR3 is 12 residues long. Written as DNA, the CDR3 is TGCGCCAGCAGCGAGCTAGGCTACGAGCAGTACTTC. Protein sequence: CASSELGYEQYF.

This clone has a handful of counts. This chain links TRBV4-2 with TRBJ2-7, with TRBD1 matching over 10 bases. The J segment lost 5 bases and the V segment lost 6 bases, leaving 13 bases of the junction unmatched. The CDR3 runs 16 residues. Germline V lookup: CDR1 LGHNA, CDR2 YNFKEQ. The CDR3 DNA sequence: TGTGCCAGCAGTCATTCCCGGGACAGGGGTATCGACGAGCAGTACTTC. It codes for CASSHSRDRGIDEQYF.

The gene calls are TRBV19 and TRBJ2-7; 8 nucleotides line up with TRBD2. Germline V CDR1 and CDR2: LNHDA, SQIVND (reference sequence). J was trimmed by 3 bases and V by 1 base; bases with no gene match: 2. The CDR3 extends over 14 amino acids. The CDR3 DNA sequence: TGTGCCAGTAGTATAGTCGCGGGGGGCTACGAGCAGTACTTC. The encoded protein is CASSIVAGGYEQYF.

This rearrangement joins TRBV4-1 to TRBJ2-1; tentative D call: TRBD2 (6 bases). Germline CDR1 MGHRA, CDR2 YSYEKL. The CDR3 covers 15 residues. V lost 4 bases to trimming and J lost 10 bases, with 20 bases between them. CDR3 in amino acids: CASSRGERGGNEQFF. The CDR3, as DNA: TGCGCCAGCAGCCGTGGGGAGAGGGGAGGTAACGAGCAGTTCTTC.

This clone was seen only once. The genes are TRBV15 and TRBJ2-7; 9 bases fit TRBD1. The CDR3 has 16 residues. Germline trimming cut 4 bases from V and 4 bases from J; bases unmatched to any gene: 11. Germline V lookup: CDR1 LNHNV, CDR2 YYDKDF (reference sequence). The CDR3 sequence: CATSKRSGTGSYEQYF. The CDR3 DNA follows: TGTGCCACCAGCAAGAGGTCGGGGACAGGGAGTTACGAGCAGTACTTC.

CDR3 residues: CASSFSGDTEAFF. CDR3 in DNA: TGTGCCAGCAGCTTTAGCGGAGACACTGAAGCTTTCTTT. The chain links TRBV5-6 to TRBJ1-1; D not certain. Trimming pared 2 bases from V and 3 bases from J, leaving 8 bases between. Germline V lookup: CDR1 SGHDT, CDR2 YYEEEE. CDR3 length equals 13 residues.